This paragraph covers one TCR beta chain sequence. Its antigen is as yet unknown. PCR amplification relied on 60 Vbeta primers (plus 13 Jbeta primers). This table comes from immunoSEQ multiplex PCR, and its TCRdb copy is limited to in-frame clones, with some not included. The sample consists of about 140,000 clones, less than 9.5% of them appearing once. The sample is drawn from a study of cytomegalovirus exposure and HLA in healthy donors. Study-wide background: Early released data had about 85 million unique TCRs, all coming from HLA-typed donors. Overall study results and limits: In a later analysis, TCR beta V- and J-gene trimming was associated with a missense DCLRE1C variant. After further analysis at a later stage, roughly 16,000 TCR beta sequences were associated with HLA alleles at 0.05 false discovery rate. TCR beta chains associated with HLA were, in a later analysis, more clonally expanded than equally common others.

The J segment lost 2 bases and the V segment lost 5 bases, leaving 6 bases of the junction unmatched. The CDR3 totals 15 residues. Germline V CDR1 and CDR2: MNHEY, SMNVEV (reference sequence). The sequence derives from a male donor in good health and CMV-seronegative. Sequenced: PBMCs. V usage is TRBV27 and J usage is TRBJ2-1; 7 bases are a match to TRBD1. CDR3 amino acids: CASSPQGVPYNEQFF. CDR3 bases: TGTGCCAGCAGTCCCCAGGGGGTTCCCTACAATGAGCAGTTCTTC.